Below, 28 T cell receptor beta chains from the same sample are listed, as sequenced in a study of tumor and adjacent non-tumor tissue in lung cancer. RNA was extracted from bulk tissue without any cell sorting. This non-tumor lung sample came from over 3 cm beyond the tumor edge. The library came from three nested PCR rounds adapted from ARM-PCR protocols. A single record per CDR3 protein comes from TCRdb applying MiXCR to the multiplex PCR reads. Found here are over 40,000 distinct CDR3 sequences, around 62% of them singletons; the top ten hold roughly 19%. Sequencing was carried out using distant non-tumor lung tissue. These receptor sequences come from a woman aged 40 to 50 with non-small cell lung cancer.

Note on this clonotype: Mismatch with germline at one junction end may stem from a read error. The chain combines TRBV6-5 with TRBJ1-6; D remains ambiguous. Germline lookup yields CDR1 MNHEY and CDR2 SVGAGI. The CDR3 sequence is 18 residues long. The CDR3 here is CAGSYLSSPGSYNSPLHF. The CDR3, as DNA: TGCGCCGGCAGTTACTTGAGTTCCCCGGGATCCTATAATTCACCCCTCCACTTT.

With regard to this clonotype: Mismatch with germline at one junction end may stem from a read error. The chain couples TRBV29-1 to TRBJ2-1, with TRBD2 as a possible D gene (5 bases). This CDR3 comprises 14 residues. The germline CDR1 and CDR2 sequences are SQVTM and ANQGSEA. The CDR3 region is CSVATGYSYNEQLF. The CDR3 coding sequence is TGCAGCGTTGCAACGGGATACTCCTACAATGAGCAGCTCTTC.

As concerns this clonotype: The CDR3 does not close with the conserved phenylalanine or tryptophan, likely indicating a read error. The J gene is TRBJ2-1, the V gene TRBV11-3, with unresolved D. From germline, CDR1 is SGHNT and CDR2 YENEEA. CDR3 length: 16 amino acids. Here the CDR3 reads CAISPRPRNSYNEQFL. The CDR3 coding sequence is TGTGCCATCAGCCCAAGACCTAGGAACTCCTACAATGAGCAGTTCTTA.

Worth noting for this clonotype: At one of its ends the junction is not consistent with the germline gene, which may arise from a read error. J is TRBJ2-1 and V is TRBV6-5; the D gene could be TRBD1 or TRBD2 (5 bases each). The germline gives CDR1 MNHEY, CDR2 SVGAGI. The CDR3 is made up of 17 amino acids. CDR3 sequence (DNA): TGTGCCAGTAGTTCACTACTATCGGGACGCTCCTACAATGAGCAGTTCTTC. This encodes CASSSLLSGRSYNEQFF.

The CDR3 sequence: CASRSGSYICNEQFF. The CDR3, as DNA: TGCGCCAGCAGGTCCGGGTCTTACATCTGCAATGAGCAGTTCTTC. The chain combines TRBV5-1 with TRBJ2-1; D is undetermined. CDR1 is SGHRS and CDR2 is YFSETQ in the germline V gene. Trimming cost V 5 bases and J 6 bases, with 18 bases left between them. The CDR3 length is 15 residues.

Worth noting for this clonotype: The germline gene is not matched at one end of the junction; a read error may be the cause. The genes are TRBV6-5 and TRBJ2-2, with 10 nucleotides matching TRBD2. In germline, CDR1 is MNHEY, CDR2 SVGAGI. The CDR3 runs to 18 residues. The CDR3 region has the DNA TGTGCCAGTAGTTACTCGAAGCTAGCGGGGGTTACCACCGGGGAGCTGGTTTTT. Translated: CASSYSKLAGVTTGELVF.

A note on this clonotype: This clone may be a read error of a much larger clone one base away. The CDR3 carries no conserved terminal phenylalanine or tryptophan, so it likely arises from a read error. This chain links TRBV5-6 with TRBJ1-1; no firm D call. The germline V and J ends were trimmed by 2 bases and 1 base, with 9 bases remaining between them. CDR1 is SGHDT and CDR2 is YYEEEE in the germline V gene. This CDR3 is built from 14 residues. This CDR3 is CASSLRSANTEAFL. CDR3 nucleotides: TGTGCCAGCAGCTTAAGATCAGCGAACACTGAAGCTTTCCTT.

In regard to this clonotype: Possible read error: a much larger clone is one base away. The chain combines TRBV20-1 with TRBJ2-3; D could derive from TRBD1 or TRBD2 (6 bases each). Per the germline V gene, CDR1 is DFQATT and CDR2 is SNEGSKA (reference sequence). The CDR3 is 15 amino acids. The CDR3 bases are TGCAGAGCTAGAGATCCCGGGGGCCGGGCAGATACGCAGTATTTT. The encoded protein is CRARDPGGRADTQYF.

Concerning this clonotype: This clone may be a read error of a much larger clone one base away. V gene TRBV12-3 or TRBV12-4 combines with J gene TRBJ1-2; D remains ambiguous. The CDR3 is 15 residues long. V lost 2 bases to trimming and J lost 0 bases, with 10 bases between them. This chain's CDR3 is CASSLLRPANYGYTF. The CDR3 DNA is TGTGCCAGCAGTTTACTACGACCAGCTAACTATGGCTACACCTTC.

The chain joins TRBV28 to TRBJ2-3, with D possibly matching TRBD2 (6 bases). This CDR3 spans 17 amino acids. The germline V gene has CDR1 MDHEN and CDR2 SYDVKM. The ends were cut back, 6 bases at V and 3 bases at J, with 22 bases in the middle. The CDR3 is CASSLKEAGLETDTQYF. DNA for the CDR3: TGTGCCAGCAGCCTCAAAGAAGCGGGTCTTGAGACAGATACGCAGTATTTT.

The sample holds one count of this clonotype. A read error may be the cause here, since a much bigger clone is one base away. This chain uses TRBV30 with TRBJ2-1; TRBD2 matches at 7 bases. The CDR3 length is 13 residues. Germline CDR1 is GTSNPN and CDR2 is SVGIG (reference sequence). The chain's CDR3 is CAWSVGGLVEQVF. CDR3 nucleotide sequence: TGTGCCTGGAGTGTAGGCGGACTAGTAGAGCAGGTCTTC.

The rearrangement joins TRBV5-6 to TRBJ2-7, with a weak D call TRBD2 (5 bases). The CDR3 totals 16 residues. Germline CDR1 is SGHDT and CDR2 is YYEEEE. V dropped 3 bases and J dropped 8 bases, with 24 bases sitting between them. Written as DNA, the CDR3 is TGTGCCAGCAGCTCGATGGAGGCCCAACGAGTATACAAGCAGTACTTC. Protein: CASSSMEAQRVYKQYF.

The chain combines TRBV7-2 with TRBJ1-2; TRBD1 might be the D (6 bases). This CDR3 comprises 14 residues. V was cut by 5 bases and J by 4 bases, with 14 bases left in between. The V gene's germline CDR1 is SGHTA and CDR2 FQGNSA. The CDR3 region is CASSQGQSLYGYTF. CDR3 bases: TGTGCCAGCAGCCAAGGACAGTCTCTCTATGGCTACACCTTC.

About this clonotype itself: This clone may be a read error of a much larger clone one base away. Here the CDR3 omits its conserved ending phenylalanine or tryptophan, so a read error is the likely source. The chain links TRBV5-4 to TRBJ2-7, with a weak D call TRBD2 (5 bases). Deletions cut 4 bases from V and 2 bases from J, with 13 bases between. The germline CDR1 and CDR2 sequences are SGHNT and YYREEE (reference sequence). The CDR3 covers 14 residues. The CDR3: CASSPAGEAYEQYS. The CDR3 nucleotides are TGTGCCAGCAGCCCCGCCGGGGAAGCCTACGAGCAGTACTCC.

This clonotype was seen a handful of times. Possible read error: a much larger clone is one base away. CDR3 loop: CAISSASVSYNEQLF. In nucleotides, the CDR3 is TGTGCCATCTCTTCCGCTAGCGTGAGTTACAATGAGCAGCTCTTC. This chain connects TRBV10-3 to TRBJ2-1; D possibly corresponds to TRBD2 (6 bases). The CDR3 extends over 15 amino acids. The germline V gene has CDR1 ENHRY and CDR2 SYGVKD.

The chain uses TRBV5-4 and TRBJ2-3; the match to TRBD1 covers 7 bases. This CDR3 region has 15 residues. V trimming: 5 bases; J trimming: 5 bases; junction bases outside the gene matches: 11. Germline V gene lookup returns CDR1 SGHNT and CDR2 YYREEE (reference sequence). The CDR3, as DNA: TGTGCCAGCAGGGCCGTGATAGGGGGCGGAGATACGCAGTATTTT. It translates to CASRAVIGGGDTQYF.

Worth noting for this clonotype: One junction end disagrees with the germline gene, perhaps due to a read error. The chain combines TRBV5-1 with TRBJ2-2; a possible D gene is TRBD1 (6 bases). Germline V lookup: CDR1 SGHRS, CDR2 YFSETQ. The CDR3 extends over 15 amino acids. CDR3: CTSSLSQGSTGELFF. The DNA of the CDR3 is TGCACCAGCAGCTTATCCCAGGGGAGCACCGGGGAGCTGTTTTTT.

Notes on this clonotype: This may be a read error, as it is one base from a much larger clone. The chain uses TRBV6-6 and TRBJ2-3, with D possibly TRBD2 on 6 matching bases. The germline gives CDR1 MNHNY, CDR2 SVGAGI (reference sequence). The CDR3 spans 15 residues. CDR3 DNA: TGTGCCAGCAGTTTGGGGGGAGTAGTGGCAGATGCGCAGTATTTT. This codes for CASSLGGVVADAQYF.

This clonotype was seen only a few times. The junction differs from germline at one of its ends, possibly a read error. The gene calls are TRBV5-4 and TRBJ2-1; D is possibly TRBD2 (5 bases). Germline V gene lookup returns CDR1 SGHNT and CDR2 YYREEE (reference sequence). The CDR3 loop spans 16 amino acids. The CDR3 loop reads CASSLRGYGSYNEQSF. The CDR3 DNA reads as TGTGCCAGCAGCTTAAGAGGGTATGGGTCCTACAATGAGCAGTCCTTC.

Note on this clonotype: A much larger clone lies a single base off, so this may be a read error. The chain employs TRBV5-1 and TRBJ2-7, with 7 bases fitting TRBD2. This CDR3 spans 14 amino acids. Trimming took 3 bases from V and 3 from J; bases not matched to a gene: 6. CDR1 SGHRS and CDR2 YFSETQ come from the germline V gene. The chain's CDR3 is CASSSRGSVYEQYF. In DNA form, the CDR3 reads TGCGCCAGCAGCTCGCGGGGGTCGGTCTACGAGCAGTACTTC.

Turning to this clonotype: This sequence may be a read error, since a much larger clone differs from it by one base. The rearrangement uses TRBV28 and TRBJ1-5, with 9 bases that match TRBD1. The CDR3 contains 15 residues. The ends lost 4 bases at V and 7 bases at J; junction bases unmatched: 8. Germline CDR1 and CDR2: MDHEN and SYDVKM. The DNA for the CDR3 is TGTGCCAGCAGTTACCGGGACAGGGCCAAACAGCCCCAGCATTTT. As protein: CASSYRDRAKQPQHF.

About this clonotype: The final CDR3 position lacks the conserved phenylalanine or tryptophan, pointing to a likely read error. The J gene is TRBJ2-7, the V gene TRBV20-1, with D perhaps TRBD1 (6 bases). CDR3 length: 14 residues. Germline V gene data show CDR1 as DFQATT and CDR2 as SNEGSKA (reference sequence). The CDR3 protein is CSASARQGNYGQYL. CDR3 in DNA: TGCAGTGCTAGTGCCAGGCAGGGGAACTACGGGCAGTACCTC.

A few counts support this clonotype. This chain joins TRBV5-1 and TRBJ2-7, with 9 bases fitting TRBD1. Germline-derived CDR1 and CDR2 are SGHRS and YFSETQ. V lost 2 bases to trimming and J lost 4 bases; unmatched junction nucleotides: 1. The CDR3 is made up of 13 amino acids. The CDR3 region has the DNA TGCGCCAGCAGCTTACAGGGGGCTTACGAGCAGTACTTC. The encoded protein is CASSLQGAYEQYF.

The J gene is TRBJ2-7, the V gene TRBV6-1; 10 positions agree with TRBD1. J lost 5 bases, V lost 3 bases, and 10 bases had no gene match. The CDR3 totals 16 residues. Germline V gene data show CDR1 as MNHNS and CDR2 as SASEGT. CDR3 in amino acids: CASSDGLGQGTNEQYF. In DNA form, the CDR3 reads TGTGCCAGCAGTGATGGGTTGGGACAGGGGACTAACGAGCAGTACTTC.

Remarks on this clonotype: No conserved phenylalanine or tryptophan is present at the end of the CDR3, so a read error is the likely explanation. This chain joins TRBV4-2 and TRBJ2-1; no clear D gene. V was pared by 0 bases and J by 5 bases, with 8 bases between. The germline V gene has CDR1 LGHNA and CDR2 YNFKEQ. This CDR3 spans 14 amino acids. CDR3 region: CASSQDSADNEQFL. CDR3 in DNA: TGTGCCAGCAGCCAAGATTCCGCTGACAATGAGCAGTTCTTA.

About this clonotype itself: Being one base from a much bigger clone, this may be a read error. This chain connects TRBV28 to TRBJ2-3; D not certain. The CDR3 contains 13 residues. V was cut by 5 bases and J by 4 bases, with 10 bases left in between. Germline CDR1 reads MDHEN; CDR2 reads SYDVKM. The CDR3 coding sequence is TGTGCCAGCAGTGCTGTGAGCGCAGATACGCAGTATTTT. It yields the protein CASSAVSADTQYF.

J is TRBJ1-1 and V is TRBV5-5; 7 nucleotides agree with TRBD1. V shed 1 base and J 4 bases; nucleotides not matched to a gene: 10. The CDR3 sequence is 16 residues long. CDR1 SGHKS and CDR2 YYEKEE come from the germline V gene (reference sequence). CDR3 DNA sequence: TGTGCCAGCAGCTTGCCCCTCAGGGACAGCACCACTGAAGCTTTCTTT. Translated: CASSLPLRDSTTEAFF.

This chain links TRBV12-3 or TRBV12-4 with TRBJ1-5; possibly TRBD1 for D (5 bases). V lost 5 bases to trimming and J lost 9 bases, with 23 bases between them. CDR3 size: 16 residues. The CDR3: CASSTNRKASSRPQHF. CDR3 coding DNA: TGTGCCAGCAGTACAAACAGGAAAGCGAGCAGTCGGCCCCAGCATTTT.